This TCR beta chain was retrieved from a study of CD8 T cells in Susac syndrome. General observations from the study: Among people with Susac, CD8+ clonal expansion was greatest in TEMRA cells and active patients. The number of Susac-specific public clones found was roughly 16 in total CD8+ repertoires and five in CD8+ TEMRA repertoires.

CDR3 length: 14 amino acids. Germline V gene data show CDR1 as LNHDA and CDR2 as SQIVND (reference sequence). Of note for this clonotype: Its antigen remains unidentified. At one end, the junction sequence differs from germline, possibly due to a read error.

Reverse transcription of about 0.5 to 1 ug RNA was carried out with random hexamers. Coverage of TCR beta CDR3 amplification by immunoSEQ multiplex PCR extended to 54 Vbeta and 13 Jbeta. TCRdb ran MiXCR on the immunoSEQ multiplex PCR reads and lists one entry per CDR3 protein. The profile shows approximately 80,000 distinct CDR3 sequences, roughly 95% of them singletons. TEMRA cells were FACS-enriched, while CD8+ and CD4+ T cells were negatively isolated. This TCR came from a human donor with Susac syndrome. Specimen: CD8+ T cells from PBMCs. This chain uses TRBV19 with TRBJ2-7; D uncertain. CDR3 in DNA: TGTGCCAGTAGTATAGCGCTAGGAACCTACGAGCAGTGCTTC. This sequence encodes CASSIALGTYEQCF.